This T cell receptor (beta chain) was identified in a study of multiple sclerosis patients with progressive multifocal leukoencephalopathy. Notes on the study in general: Expanded clones at PML onset predated and persisted through natalizumab therapy.

Time point in this sample: time of PML onset. This CDR3 region has 13 residues. Germline CDR1 reads MNHEY; CDR2 reads SVGAGI. V lost 8 bases, J lost 4 bases, and 14 bases lay in between. Sequencing used immunoSEQ multiplex PCR; TCRdb keeps in-frame clones, though not all of them. This table holds roughly 32,000 clones, 80% to 90% found once. On this clone itself: The antigen remains unidentified.

The genes are TRBV6-5 and TRBJ2-5; maybe TRBD1 (7 bases). Here the sequenced sample was PBMCs, taken from a patient treated with natalizumab. The clonotype comes from a woman aged 40-49 years with progressive multifocal leukoencephalopathy. The CDR3 loop is CASVPQGGETQYF. The CDR3 DNA reads as TGTGCCAGCGTTCCGCAGGGGGGAGAGACCCAGTACTTC.